The clone carrying this T cell receptor (beta chain) was seen a handful of times. Its antigen remains unidentified. Per germline, CDR1 LGHNA and CDR2 YSLEER. The CDR3 covers 15 residues. Trimming took 0 bases from V and 3 from J, leaving 11 bases between them. The sample comes from a study of T cells after yellow fever vaccination. The overall study: Researchers used SMART-Seq v4 Ultra Low Input to prepare fractions that had low cell numbers. Notes on the study in general: Post-booster reappearance was seen for most primary-vaccination clones (just under 97% CD4, around 90% CD8). The CD4 compartment and the CD8 compartment contained a small share of clonotypes in common.

Template switching with 5'RACE generated the TCR cDNA and added a universal primer site and UMIs. A single record per CDR3 protein comes from TCRdb applying MiXCR to the 5' RACE reads. The sample yields about 130,000 distinct CDR3 sequences, over 8% seen once. The rearrangement joins TRBV4-3 to TRBJ1-1, with no clear D. The sample here was CD8+ T cells sorted from PBMCs, taken on the day of the yellow fever booster vaccination. This clonotype was sampled from a man in his late teens or twenties who received the YFV17D yellow fever vaccine. The CDR3 sequence: CASSQDLRRYTEAFF. CDR3 nucleotide sequence: TGCGCCAGCAGCCAAGATTTAAGGAGGTACACTGAAGCTTTCTTT.